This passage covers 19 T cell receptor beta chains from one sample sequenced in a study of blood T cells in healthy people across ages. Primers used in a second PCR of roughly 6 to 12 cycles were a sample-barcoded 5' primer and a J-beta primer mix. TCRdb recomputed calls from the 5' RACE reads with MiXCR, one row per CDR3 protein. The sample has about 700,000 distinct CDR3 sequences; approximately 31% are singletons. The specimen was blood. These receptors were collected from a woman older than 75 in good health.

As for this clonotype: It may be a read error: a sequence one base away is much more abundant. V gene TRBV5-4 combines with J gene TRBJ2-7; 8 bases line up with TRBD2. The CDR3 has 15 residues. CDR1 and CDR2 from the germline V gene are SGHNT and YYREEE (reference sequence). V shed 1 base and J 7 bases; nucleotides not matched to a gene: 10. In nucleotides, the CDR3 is TGTGCCAGCAGCTTGACAGCGGGGGAACACAATGAGCAGTACTTC. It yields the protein CASSLTAGEHNEQYF.

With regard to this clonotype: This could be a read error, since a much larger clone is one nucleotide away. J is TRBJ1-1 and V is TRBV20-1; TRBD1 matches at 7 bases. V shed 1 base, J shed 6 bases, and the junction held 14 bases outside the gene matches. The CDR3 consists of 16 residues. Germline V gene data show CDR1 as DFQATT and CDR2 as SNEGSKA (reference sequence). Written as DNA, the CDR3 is TGCAGTGCTAGAGCGCCTCGAGGGGGCGAGGGCGCTGAAGCTTTCTTT. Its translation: CSARAPRGGEGAEAFF.

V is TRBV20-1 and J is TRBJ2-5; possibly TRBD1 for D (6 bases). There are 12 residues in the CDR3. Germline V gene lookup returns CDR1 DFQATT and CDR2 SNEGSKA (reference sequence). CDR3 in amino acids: CRALQGTDEQYF. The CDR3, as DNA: TGCAGGGCATTACAGGGTACCGACGAACAGTACTTC.

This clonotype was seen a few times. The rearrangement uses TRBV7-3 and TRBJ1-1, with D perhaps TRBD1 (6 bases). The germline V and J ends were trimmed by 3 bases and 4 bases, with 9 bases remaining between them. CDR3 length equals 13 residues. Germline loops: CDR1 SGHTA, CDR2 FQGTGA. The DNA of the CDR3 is TGTGCCAGCAGCTTTCAGGGGAGCACTGAAGCTTTCTTT. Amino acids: CASSFQGSTEAFF.

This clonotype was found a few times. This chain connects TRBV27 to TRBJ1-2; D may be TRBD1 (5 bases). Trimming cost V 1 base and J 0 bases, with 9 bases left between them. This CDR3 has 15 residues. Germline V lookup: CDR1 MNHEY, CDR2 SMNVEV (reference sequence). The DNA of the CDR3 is TGTGCCAGCAGTTTATTGGGGGAAGCTAACTATGGCTACACCTTC. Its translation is CASSLLGEANYGYTF.

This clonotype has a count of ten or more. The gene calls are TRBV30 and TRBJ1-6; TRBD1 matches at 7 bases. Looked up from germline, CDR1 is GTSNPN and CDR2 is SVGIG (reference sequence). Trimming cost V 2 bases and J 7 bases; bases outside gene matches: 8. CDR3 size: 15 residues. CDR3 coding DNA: TGTGCCTGGAGTAAAGGGGGACAGAGAAATTCACCCCTCCACTTT. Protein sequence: CAWSKGGQRNSPLHF.

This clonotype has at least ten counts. The CDR3 DNA reads TGCAGTGCTAGAGATCAGGGGCAGGGGATAACAGTAAACACTGAAGCTTTCTTT. As protein: CSARDQGQGITVNTEAFF. The gene calls are TRBV20-1 and TRBJ1-1; D perhaps matches TRBD1 (6 bases). V was pared by 0 bases and J by 2 bases, with 22 bases between. The CDR3 is 18 residues long. Germline CDR1 DFQATT, CDR2 SNEGSKA (reference sequence).

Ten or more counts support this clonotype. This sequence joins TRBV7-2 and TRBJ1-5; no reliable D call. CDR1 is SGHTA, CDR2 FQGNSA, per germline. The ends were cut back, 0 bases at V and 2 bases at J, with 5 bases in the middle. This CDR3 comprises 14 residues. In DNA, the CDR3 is TGTGCCAGCAGCTTAGCCGGGCGCAATCAGCCCCAGCATTTT. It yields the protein CASSLAGRNQPQHF.

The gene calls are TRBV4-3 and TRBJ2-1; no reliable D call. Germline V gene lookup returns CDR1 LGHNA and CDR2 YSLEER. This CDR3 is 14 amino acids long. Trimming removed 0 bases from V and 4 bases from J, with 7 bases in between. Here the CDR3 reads CASSQDSPYNEQFF. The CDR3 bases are TGCGCCAGCAGCCAAGATAGCCCATACAATGAGCAGTTCTTC.

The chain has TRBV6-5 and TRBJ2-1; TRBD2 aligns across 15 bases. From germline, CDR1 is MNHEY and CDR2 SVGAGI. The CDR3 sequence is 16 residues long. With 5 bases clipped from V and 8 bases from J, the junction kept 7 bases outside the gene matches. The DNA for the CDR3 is TGTGCCAGCAGTCTAACCGGGACTAGCGGGGGGTATGAGCAGTTCTTC. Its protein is CASSLTGTSGGYEQFF.

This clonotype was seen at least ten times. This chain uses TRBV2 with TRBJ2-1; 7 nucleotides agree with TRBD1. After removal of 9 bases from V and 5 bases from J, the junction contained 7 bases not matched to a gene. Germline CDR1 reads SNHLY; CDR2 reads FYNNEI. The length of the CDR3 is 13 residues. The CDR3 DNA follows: TGTGCCAGACAGGGACAGACGAACAATGAGCAGTTCTTC. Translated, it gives CARQGQTNNEQFF.

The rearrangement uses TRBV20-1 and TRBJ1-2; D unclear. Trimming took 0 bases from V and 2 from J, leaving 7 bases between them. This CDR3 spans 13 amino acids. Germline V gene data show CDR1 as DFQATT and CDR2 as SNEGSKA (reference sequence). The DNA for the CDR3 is TGCAGTGCTAGAGATGACTCCAACTATGGCTACACCTTC. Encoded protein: CSARDDSNYGYTF.

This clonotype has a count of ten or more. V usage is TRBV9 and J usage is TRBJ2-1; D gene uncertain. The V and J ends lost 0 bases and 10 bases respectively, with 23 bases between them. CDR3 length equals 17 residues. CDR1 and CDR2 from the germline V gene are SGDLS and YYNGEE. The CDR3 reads CASSVEPLITSTREQFF. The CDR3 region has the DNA TGTGCCAGCAGCGTAGAACCCCTCATTACCAGTACCCGAGAGCAGTTCTTC.

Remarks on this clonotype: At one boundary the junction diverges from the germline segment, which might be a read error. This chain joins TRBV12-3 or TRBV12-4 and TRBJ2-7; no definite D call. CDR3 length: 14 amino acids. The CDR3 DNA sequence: TGTGCCAGCAGTGTAGCTAAGGGCCGCTACGAGCAGTACTTC. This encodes CASSVAKGRYEQYF.

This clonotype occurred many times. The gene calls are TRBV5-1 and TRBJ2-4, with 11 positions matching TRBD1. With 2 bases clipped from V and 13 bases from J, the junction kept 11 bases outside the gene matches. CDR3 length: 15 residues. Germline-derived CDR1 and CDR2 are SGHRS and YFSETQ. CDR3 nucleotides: TGCGCCAGCAGCTTATCGGACAGGGGGCTGGGAGAGCAGTACTTC. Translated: CASSLSDRGLGEQYF.

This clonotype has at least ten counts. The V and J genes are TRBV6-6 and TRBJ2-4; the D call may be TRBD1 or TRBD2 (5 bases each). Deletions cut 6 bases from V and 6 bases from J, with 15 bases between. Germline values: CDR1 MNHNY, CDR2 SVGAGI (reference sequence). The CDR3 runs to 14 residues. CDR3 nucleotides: TGTGCCAGCAGAATAGAGGGGTCGGGAAACATTCAGTACTTC. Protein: CASRIEGSGNIQYF.

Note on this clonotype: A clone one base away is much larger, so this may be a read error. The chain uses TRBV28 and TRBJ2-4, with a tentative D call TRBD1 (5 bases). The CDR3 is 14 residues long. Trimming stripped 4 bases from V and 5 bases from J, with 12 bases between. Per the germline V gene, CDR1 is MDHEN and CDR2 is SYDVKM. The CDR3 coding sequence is TGTGCCAGCAGTTGGTGGCAGGGTGAAAACATTCAGTACTTC. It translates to CASSWWQGENIQYF.

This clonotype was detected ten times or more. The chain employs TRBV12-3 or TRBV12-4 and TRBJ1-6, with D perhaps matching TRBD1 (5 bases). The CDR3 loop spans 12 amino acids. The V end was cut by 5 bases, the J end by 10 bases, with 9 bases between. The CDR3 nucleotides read TGTGCCAGCAGTCCCTGGGGGTCACCCCTCCACTTT. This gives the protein CASSPWGSPLHF.

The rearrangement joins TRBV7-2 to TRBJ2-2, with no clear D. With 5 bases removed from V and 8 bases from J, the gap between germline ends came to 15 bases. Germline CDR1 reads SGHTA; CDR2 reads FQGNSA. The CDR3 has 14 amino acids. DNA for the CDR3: TGTGCCAGCAGCAAGACGGATCTCGGTGGGGAGCTGTTTTTT. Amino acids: CASSKTDLGGELFF.